A selection of T cell receptor beta chains follows, all from one sample in a study of identical twins. Each CDR3 protein is one row after TCRdb ran MiXCR on the 5' RACE reads. The sample gives hundreds of thousands of distinct CDR3 sequences, 20% to 25% of which show up once; approximately 0.52% is in the top ten. The sample also formed part of further work on yellow fever vaccine responses in identical twins.

Sequencing used CD4+ T cells sorted from blood. The receptor source for this set is a woman between 18 and 29 years old in good health. Each CDR3 is given with its conserved first and last residue. A D gene is named only where the DNA matches it firmly. Only some rows state a clone size, as once, few, many or a class for expanded clones.

>TRBD2|TRBJ2-1|.|TRBV11-2
TGTGCCAGCAGCTTAGTCAAACTAGCGGGGCACAATGAGCAGTTCTTC
CASSLVKLAGHNEQFF
>TRBD1|TRBJ2-7|.|TRBV20-1
TGCAGTGCTAGCCACTGGGACAGGGAATACTTC
CSASHWDREYF
>TRBD2|TRBJ2-7|many|TRBV29-1
TGCAGCGTAAGGACTAGTCCCTACGAGCAGTACTTC
CSVRTSPYEQYF
>.|TRBJ2-5|.|TRBV5-1
TGCGCCAGCAGCTTGGATTACTGGGAGACCCAGTACTTC
CASSLDYWETQYF
>TRBD2|TRBJ2-7|.|TRBV11-2
TGTGCCAGCAGCCGCTGGACTAGCGGGAGGCCCTACGAGCAGTACTTC
CASSRWTSGRPYEQYF
>.|TRBJ2-3|many|TRBV7-2
TGTGCCAGCAGCGGAGGGGGGGTCACAGATACGCAGTATTTT
CASSGGGVTDTQYF
>TRBD1|TRBJ2-2|few|TRBV5-1
TGCGCCAGCAGCACCAACAGGGGGCAGACCGGGGAGCTGTTTTTT
CASSTNRGQTGELFF
>.|TRBJ2-5|few|TRBV2
TGTGCCAGCAGGCGGACAGATATACAAGAGACCCAGTACTTC
CASRRTDIQETQYF
>.|TRBJ2-1|.|TRBV7-2
TGTGCCAGCAGCTTATGGGCGGGAGAGGGGGCCAATGAGCAGTTCTTC
CASSLWAGEGANEQFF
>TRBD2|TRBJ2-6|.|TRBV12-3/TRBV12-4
TGTGCCAGCAGTTTGCTAGCGGGAGATTTCTCTGGGGCCAACGTCCTGACTTTC
CASSLLAGDFSGANVLTF
>.|TRBJ2-3|few|TRBV7-2
TGTGCCAGCAGCTTAGTTGGCAGGGCAGATACGCAGTATTTT
CASSLVGRADTQYF
>.|TRBJ2-5|few|TRBV7-2
TGTGCCAGCAGCTGGGGACGAAATCAAGAGACCCAGTACTTC
CASSWGRNQETQYF
>.|TRBJ2-5|few|TRBV12-3/TRBV12-4
TGTGCCAGCAGACCTCGGGCGGGGACCCAGTACTTC
CASRPRAGTQYF
>.|TRBJ2-3|.|TRBV9
TGTGCCAGCAGCGTCCAACCCAAAGATACGCAGTATTTT
CASSVQPKDTQYF
>TRBD1|TRBJ2-2|few|TRBV27
TGTGCCAGCAGTTTTGATAGGGGGCTTACCGGGGAGCTGTTTTTT
CASSFDRGLTGELFF
>.|TRBJ1-2|few|TRBV20-1
TGCAGTGCCCGCAGTGGGGGATCAGCTAACTATGGCTACACCTTC
CSARSGGSANYGYTF
>.|TRBJ2-2|many|TRBV7-2
TGTGCCAGCAGCTTAGTCGGGACGAACACCGGGGAGCTGTTTTTT
CASSLVGTNTGELFF
>.|TRBJ2-3|.|TRBV20-1
TGCAGTGCTAGAGATTTGACCGAAAACACAGATACGCAGTATTTT
CSARDLTENTDTQYF
>TRBD1|TRBJ1-4|.|TRBV20-1
TGCAGTGCCTCAGGGGGCGTGAGGGAAAAACTGTTTTTT
CSASGGVREKLFF
>.|TRBJ2-5|.|TRBV20-1
TGCAGTGGTTCCCGTCCGAGGGACCAAGAGACCCAGTACTTC
CSGSRPRDQETQYF
>TRBD1|TRBJ2-4|few|TRBV28
TGTGCCAGCAGTGAGACAGGGGGCCTCCAGAGCATTCAGTACTTC
CASSETGGLQSIQYF
>.|TRBJ2-5|few|TRBV6-5
TGTGCCAGCAGTTACTCGAGCAGAAAAGAGACCCAGTACTTC
CASSYSSRKETQYF
>TRBD1|TRBJ2-1|few|TRBV5-1
TGCGCCAGCAGCAACCGGGACAGAAATAATGAGCAGTTCTTC
CASSNRDRNNEQFF
>.|TRBJ1-6|.|TRBV12-5
TGTGCTAGTGGTCAGTACAGGGTTCCGCGCCATTCACCCCTCCACTTT
CASGQYRVPRHSPLHF
>.|TRBJ2-7|.|TRBV10-3
TGTGCCATCAGTGATAGGAGTACGGCAGGGGACGAGCAGTACTTC
CAISDRSTAGDEQYF
>.|TRBJ2-1|.|TRBV7-9
TGTGCCAGCAGCTTCGCTATCTCCTACAATGAGCAGTTCTTC
CASSFAISYNEQFF
>.|TRBJ2-2|.|TRBV12-3/TRBV12-4
TGTGCCAGCAGTAACAGGGTCACCGGGGAGCTGTTTTTT
CASSNRVTGELFF
>.|TRBJ1-2|.|TRBV10-3
TGTGCCATCAGTGAGTCGACGGGCCAGGACTTCTATGGCTACACCTTC
CAISESTGQDFYGYTF
>.|TRBJ2-3|.|TRBV20-1
TGCAGTGCTAGATTCGGGGTTAGCGCAGATACGCAGTATTTT
CSARFGVSADTQYF
>.|TRBJ1-6|few|TRBV5-1
TGCGCCAGCAGCTTGGGGGGGCAGGGGTGGCTTACCTCACCCCTCCACTTT
CASSLGGQGWLTSPLHF
>TRBD2|TRBJ2-1|.|TRBV14
TGTGCCAGCAGCCAAGTCGCTAGCGGGAGGCTGGCCTACAATGAGCAGTTCTTC
CASSQVASGRLAYNEQFF
>TRBD2|TRBJ2-3|few|TRBV5-1
TGCGCCAGCAGCTTGGAGCTGAAGACTAGCGGGAGGGATACGCAGTATTTT
CASSLELKTSGRDTQYF
>TRBD1|TRBJ1-1|.|TRBV5-1
TGCGCCAGCAGCGCAGGGGGCGCAGACACTGAAGCTTTCTTT
CASSAGGADTEAFF
>TRBD1|TRBJ1-3|.|TRBV2
TGTGCCAGACGGACAGGGAGCTCTGGAAACACCATATATTTT
CARRTGSSGNTIYF
>TRBD2|TRBJ2-1|few|TRBV3-1
TGTGCCAGCAGCCAAGTGCGGACTAGCGGCAATGAGCAGTTCTTC
CASSQVRTSGNEQFF
>.|TRBJ2-4|few|TRBV20-1
TGCAGTGCTAGGCACCCTTTCGGGGGAAACATTCAGTACTTC
CSARHPFGGNIQYF
>TRBD1|TRBJ1-1|.|TRBV6-1
TGTGCCAACGGAGACCGGACAGGGAGGAACACTGAAGCTTTCTTT
CANGDRTGRNTEAFF
>TRBD1|TRBJ2-5|.|TRBV5-4
TGTGCCAGCAGCTCGACAGGGGAAGCCCAAGAGACCCAGTACTTC
CASSSTGEAQETQYF
>TRBD1|TRBJ1-1|.|TRBV20-1
TGCAGTGCTAGGGGGGGACAGGGGAAGACTGAAGCTTTCTTT
CSARGGQGKTEAFF
>.|TRBJ2-1|.|TRBV5-1
TGCGCCAGCAGCTTCGCCGTACTGGATAATGAGCAGTTCTTC
CASSFAVLDNEQFF
>TRBD2|TRBJ2-1|once|TRBV7-9
TGTGCCAGCAGCTTCGCTAGCGGGATCCGCAATGAGCAGTTCTTC
CASSFASGIRNEQFF
>TRBD2|TRBJ2-3|.|TRBV24-1
TGTGCCACCGAACTAGCGGGAGAGGGGGATACGCAGTATTTT
CATELAGEGDTQYF
>TRBD2|TRBJ2-2|.|TRBV20-1
TGCAGTGCCCGCGGGACTAGCGGAAACACCGGGGAGCTGTTTTTT
CSARGTSGNTGELFF
>.|TRBJ2-2|few|TRBV5-1
TGCGCCAGCAGCTTGGTTGGCAGGGCCCCATCGGGCACCGGGGAGCTGTTTTTT
CASSLVGRAPSGTGELFF
>.|TRBJ2-6|.|TRBV11-2
TGTGCCAGCAGCCCGACCTTAGTGAAACTCTCTGGGGCCAACGTCCTGACTTTC
CASSPTLVKLSGANVLTF
>.|TRBJ2-1|few|TRBV29-1
TGCAGCGTGGCTGGACGGAATGAGCAGTTCTTC
CSVAGRNEQFF
>.|TRBJ2-5|.|TRBV28
TGTGCCAGCAGTGCCCCCGGGACATTTGCCTTCGAGACCCAGTACTTC
CASSAPGTFAFETQYF
>TRBD2|TRBJ2-1|few|TRBV2
TGTGCCAGCAGTGTAGTTAGCGGGAGTCTAAATGAGCAGTTCTTC
CASSVVSGSLNEQFF
>TRBD2|TRBJ2-3|few|TRBV20-1
TGCAGTGCTAGAGGGGGTAGCGGGAGTGGAACGCAGTATTTT
CSARGGSGSGTQYF
>TRBD2|TRBJ2-1|.|TRBV20-1
TGCAGTGCTATAGCGGGAGGAGGCTACAATGAGCAGTTCTTC
CSAIAGGGYNEQFF
>TRBD2|TRBJ2-1|.|TRBV29-1
TGCAGCGTTGCATTGGCGGGGGGCTACAATGAGCAGTTCTTC
CSVALAGGYNEQFF
>.|TRBJ2-7|few|TRBV27
TGTGCCAGCAGTTTCGGACAGCTAACCGCTTTGGGGCAGTACTTC
CASSFGQLTALGQYF
>.|TRBJ2-7|few|TRBV28
TGTGCCAGCATACGAAAAGGGGTCTCCTACGAGCAGTACTTC
CASIRKGVSYEQYF
>.|TRBJ2-7|.|TRBV5-1
TGCGCCAGCAGCTTGGCCCTGTGGGACACCGGCTACGAGCAGTACTTC
CASSLALWDTGYEQYF
>TRBD2|TRBJ2-5|.|TRBV28
TGTGCCAGCAGTTTACTAGCGGGGGGTAAAGAGACCCAGTACTTC
CASSLLAGGKETQYF
>TRBD1|TRBJ2-7|.|TRBV10-2
TGCGCCAGCAGTGGACAGGGGGCTTTTTCCTACGAGCAGTACTTC
CASSGQGAFSYEQYF
>.|TRBJ2-5|.|TRBV24-1
TGTGCCACCAGTGATTTGGGCGTGGGTGGTCAAGAGACCCAGTACTTC
CATSDLGVGGQETQYF
>.|TRBJ2-5|.|TRBV24-1
TGTGCCACCCGAGGGGGGACACCTCAAGAGACCCAGTACTTC
CATRGGTPQETQYF
>.|TRBJ1-1|few|TRBV12-3/TRBV12-4
TGTGCCAGCACCGCCGGTGGGGGCGCGAACACTGAAGCTTTCTTT
CASTAGGGANTEAFF
>.|TRBJ1-4|.|TRBV11-3
TGTGCCAGCAGCACCCCGGATGAAAAACTGTTTTTT
CASSTPDEKLFF